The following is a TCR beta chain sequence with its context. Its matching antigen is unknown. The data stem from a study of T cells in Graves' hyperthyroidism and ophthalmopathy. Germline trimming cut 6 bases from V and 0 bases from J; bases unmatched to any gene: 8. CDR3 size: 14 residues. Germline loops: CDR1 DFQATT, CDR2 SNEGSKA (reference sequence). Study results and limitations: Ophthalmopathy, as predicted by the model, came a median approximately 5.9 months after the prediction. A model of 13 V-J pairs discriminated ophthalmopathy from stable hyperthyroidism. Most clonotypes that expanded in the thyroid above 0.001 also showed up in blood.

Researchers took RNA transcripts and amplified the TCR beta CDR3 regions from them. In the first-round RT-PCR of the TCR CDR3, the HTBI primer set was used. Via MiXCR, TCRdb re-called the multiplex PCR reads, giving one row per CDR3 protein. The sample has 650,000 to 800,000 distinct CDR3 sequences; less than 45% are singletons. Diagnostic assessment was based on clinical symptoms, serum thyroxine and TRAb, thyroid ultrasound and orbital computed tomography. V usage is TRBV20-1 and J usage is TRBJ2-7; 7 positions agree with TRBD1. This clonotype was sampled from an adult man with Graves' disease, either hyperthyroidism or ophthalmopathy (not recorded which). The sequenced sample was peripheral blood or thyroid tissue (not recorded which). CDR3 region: CSAETGSSSYEQYF. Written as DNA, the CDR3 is TGCAGTGCCGAGACAGGGTCATCCTCCTACGAGCAGTACTTC.